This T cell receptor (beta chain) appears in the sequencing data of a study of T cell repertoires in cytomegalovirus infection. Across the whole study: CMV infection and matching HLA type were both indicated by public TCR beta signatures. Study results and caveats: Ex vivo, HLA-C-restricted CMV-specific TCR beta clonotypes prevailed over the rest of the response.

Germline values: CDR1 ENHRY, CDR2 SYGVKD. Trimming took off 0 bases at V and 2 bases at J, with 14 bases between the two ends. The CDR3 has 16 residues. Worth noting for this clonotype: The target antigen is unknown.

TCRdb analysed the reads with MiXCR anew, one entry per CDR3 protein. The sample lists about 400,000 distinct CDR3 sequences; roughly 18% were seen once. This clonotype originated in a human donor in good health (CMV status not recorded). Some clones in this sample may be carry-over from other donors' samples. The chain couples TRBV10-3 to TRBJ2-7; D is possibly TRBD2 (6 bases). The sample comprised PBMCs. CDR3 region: CAISESRVAVTYEQYF. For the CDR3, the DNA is TGTGCCATCAGTGAGTCGAGGGTAGCGGTGACCTACGAGCAGTACTTC.